These 20 T cell receptor beta chains were sequenced from one sample in a study of blood T cells in healthy people across ages. The use of a sample-barcoded 5' primer and a J-beta primer mix characterized a second PCR of about 7 to 12 cycles. One entry per CDR3 protein, called by TCRdb with MiXCR from the 5' RACE reads. The repertoire holds about 1.6 million distinct CDR3 sequences, almost 35% seen once, with about 11% in the top ten. The sample taken for sequencing was blood. These receptors came from a woman aged 25 to 39 in good health.

The chain links TRBV10-3 to TRBJ2-7, with D tentatively TRBD2 (6 bases). The V end was cut by 6 bases, the J end by 2 bases, with 11 bases between. Germline V gene sequence: CDR1 ENHRY, CDR2 SYGVKD. This CDR3 has 13 amino acids. CDR3 region: CAISNSGTYEQYF. The CDR3 coding sequence is TGTGCCATCAGCAATAGCGGTACCTACGAGCAGTACTTC.

The sample holds a few counts of this clonotype. The gene calls are TRBV7-9 and TRBJ2-5; D is possibly TRBD2 (5 bases). V was pared by 3 bases and J by 0 bases, with 8 bases between. The CDR3 covers 14 residues. The germline V gene has CDR1 SEHNR and CDR2 FQNEAQ (reference sequence). CDR3 loop: CASSFQEDQETQYF. Written as DNA, the CDR3 is TGTGCCAGCAGCTTCCAGGAGGACCAAGAGACCCAGTACTTC.

J is TRBJ2-5 and V is TRBV7-9; D possibly corresponds to TRBD2 (5 bases). Germline loops: CDR1 SEHNR, CDR2 FQNEAQ (reference sequence). The CDR3 extends over 13 amino acids. Trimming stripped 5 bases from V and 5 bases from J, with 12 bases between. The DNA of the CDR3 is TGTGCCAGCAGCCGAGGGCTGTCGGAGACCCAGTACTTC. Translation: CASSRGLSETQYF. Variable domain in full (rest from reference TRBV7-9 and TRBJ2-5): DTGVSQNPRHKITKRGQNVTFRCDPISEHNRLYWYRQTLGQGPEFLTYFQNEAQLEKSRLLSDRFSAERPKGSFSTLEIQRTEQGDSAMYLCASSRGLSETQYFGPGTRLLVL.

The chain is built from TRBV7-2 and TRBJ2-7; TRBD2 aligns across 10 bases. Germline assignment: CDR1 SGHTA and CDR2 FQGNSA. The CDR3 has 16 amino acids. Trimming at V came to 4 bases and at J to 3 bases, leaving 9 bases not matched to a gene. The CDR3 region has the DNA TGTGCCAGCAGCTACCTAGCGGGAGTCGTTGTCTACGAGCAGTACTTC. It specifies CASSYLAGVVVYEQYF.

This clonotype was seen only a few times. The chain employs TRBV6-5 and TRBJ2-5, with TRBD1 matching over 9 bases. Germline V CDR1 and CDR2: MNHEY, SVGAGI. This CDR3 contains 16 residues. J lost 4 bases, V lost 4 bases, and 10 bases had no gene match. The CDR3: CASSSRPGQGRETQYF. CDR3 nucleotide sequence: TGTGCCAGCAGTTCCAGACCGGGACAGGGACGAGAGACCCAGTACTTC.

As regards this clonotype: At one end the junction does not follow the germline gene, possibly because of a read error. The CDR3 sequence: CSVDSPPDSPLTVPPGADMQYF. DNA for the CDR3: TGCAGCGTTGACAGCCCCCCGGACTCGCCCCTAACGGTTCCGCCGGGGGCAGATATGCAGTATTTT. The V call is TRBV29-1, the J call TRBJ2-3; D could derive from TRBD1 or TRBD2 (6 bases each). CDR1 SQVTM and CDR2 ANQGSEA come from the germline V gene. The CDR3 is made up of 22 amino acids.

This clonotype came up many times. The chain carries TRBV12-3 or TRBV12-4 and TRBJ2-5, with 7 bases aligning to TRBD2. V was clipped by 1 base and J by 5 bases; unmatched bases: 13. The CDR3 spans 17 residues. CDR3 sequence (DNA): TGTGCCAGCAGTTTAGGGCTAGCGGTAGGTTCGGGTGAGACCCAGTACTTC. Its protein is CASSLGLAVGSGETQYF.

In this sample, this clonotype turned up a few times. CDR3 nucleotide sequence: TGCAGCGTTGTGGCGGGGGCGACCCAAGAGACCCAGTACTTC. Translation: CSVVAGATQETQYF. J is TRBJ2-5 and V is TRBV29-1; TRBD2 is a possible D gene (7 bases). Trimming removed 4 bases from V and 1 base from J, with 13 bases in between. CDR3 length: 14 amino acids. CDR1 is SQVTM, CDR2 ANQGSEA, per germline.

The chain carries TRBV24-1 and TRBJ2-3, with 7 bases fitting TRBD2. CDR3 length equals 14 residues. Unmatched junction bases numbered 4, after V lost 8 bases and J lost 0 bases. The germline CDR1 and CDR2 sequences are KGHDR and SFDVKD. The DNA for the CDR3 is TGTGCCACCAAGGGAGGGGATAGCACAGATACGCAGTATTTT. It yields the protein CATKGGDSTDTQYF.

This chain joins TRBV11-2 and TRBJ2-1; possibly TRBD2 for D (6 bases). The CDR3 has 18 amino acids. The V gene lost 6 bases and the J gene lost 10 bases, with 31 bases spanning the gap. CDR1 and CDR2 (germline): SGHAT, FQNNGV. The CDR3 here is CASSLPHLRGSGLGEQFF. The CDR3 DNA reads TGTGCCAGCAGTCTCCCCCACTTAAGAGGGAGCGGGCTAGGGGAGCAGTTCTTC.

The V call is TRBV20-1, the J call TRBJ1-6; TRBD1 matches 9 bases. The CDR3 length is 22 residues. With V trimmed by 6 bases and J by 0 bases, 24 bases remained unmatched. In germline, CDR1 is DFQATT, CDR2 SNEGSKA (reference sequence). This CDR3 reads CSARPGSRTGDSFSSYNSPLHF. CDR3 sequence (DNA): TGCAGTGCCAGACCTGGGAGTAGGACAGGGGATTCCTTTAGCTCCTATAATTCACCCCTCCACTTT.

A note on this clonotype: The junction departs from the called germline gene at one end, perhaps through a read error. The rearrangement joins TRBV27 to TRBJ1-6, with 8 nucleotides matching TRBD1. The germline V gene encodes CDR1 MNHEY and CDR2 SMNVEV (reference sequence). This CDR3 is 16 amino acids long. The CDR3 DNA sequence: TGTACCAGCAGTTCCGGACAGGGTCCCTATAATTCACCCCTCCACTTT. Residues: CTSSSGQGPYNSPLHF.

This clonotype showed up many times. This sequence joins TRBV27 and TRBJ2-7, with D tentatively TRBD2 (6 bases). The CDR3 is made up of 15 amino acids. Between the trimmed V and J ends, which lost 3 bases and 2 bases, there was a span of 14 bases. The germline V gene encodes CDR1 MNHEY and CDR2 SMNVEV (reference sequence). CDR3 in amino acids: CASSLRGPYPYEQYF. CDR3 bases: TGTGCCAGCAGTTTGCGGGGCCCTTACCCCTACGAGCAGTACTTC.

V gene TRBV7-2 combines with J gene TRBJ2-3, with 13 bases that match TRBD2. V trimming: 5 bases; J trimming: 5 bases; junction bases outside the gene matches: 10. Germline lookup yields CDR1 SGHTA and CDR2 FQGNSA. The CDR3 spans 17 residues. The CDR3 here is CASSQGLAGTFQDTQYF. The CDR3 region has the DNA TGTGCCAGCAGCCAGGGACTAGCGGGGACCTTTCAAGATACGCAGTATTTT.

The chain combines TRBV29-1 with TRBJ2-2; TRBD2 agrees at 7 bases. V lost 0 bases and J lost 5; bases outside the gene matches: 9. The length of the CDR3 is 16 residues. In germline, CDR1 is SQVTM, CDR2 ANQGSEA. CDR3 protein: CSVEDGRAGGTGELFF. Here the CDR3 DNA reads TGCAGCGTTGAAGATGGGAGGGCCGGGGGAACCGGGGAGCTGTTTTTT.

This sequence joins TRBV10-3 and TRBJ2-3; 9 bases fit TRBD2. The junction had 11 bases not matched to a gene; V was cut back by 4 bases and J by 6 bases. Germline loops: CDR1 ENHRY, CDR2 SYGVKD. The CDR3 extends over 16 amino acids. The chain's CDR3 is CAISGWRLSGRDTQYF. The CDR3 nucleotides are TGTGCCATCAGTGGGTGGCGGTTGAGCGGGAGGGATACGCAGTATTTT.

V and J are TRBV6-1 and TRBJ2-7; 9 bases fit TRBD1. The CDR3 covers 15 residues. The germline CDR1 and CDR2 sequences are MNHNS and SASEGT. V lost 5 bases, J lost 2 bases, and 7 bases stayed unmatched. CDR3: CASSMENRGPYEQYF. The CDR3, as DNA: TGTGCCAGCAGTATGGAGAACAGGGGGCCCTACGAGCAGTACTTC.

The chain uses TRBV7-7 and TRBJ2-1, with D possibly TRBD2 on 6 matching bases. V was cut by 1 base and J by 6 bases, with 13 bases left in between. CDR3 length: 15 residues. Germline CDR1 reads SSHAT; CDR2 reads FNYEAQ (reference sequence). The CDR3 bases are TGTGCCAGCAGCTTAGGAACCGGGAGTCCCAATGAGCAGTTCTTC. This sequence encodes CASSLGTGSPNEQFF.

The chain has TRBV5-8 and TRBJ1-2; possibly TRBD1 for D (5 bases). This CDR3 has 15 residues. Trimming removed 0 bases at V and 3 bases at J, with 12 bases between. The V gene's germline CDR1 is SGHTS and CDR2 YDEGEE. The CDR3 nucleotides read TGTGCCAGCAGCTTGGGGCAGGGCCTCTACTATGGCTACACCTTC. Protein sequence: CASSLGQGLYYGYTF.

This clonotype came up once. The chain uses TRBV6-1 and TRBJ1-1; a possible D gene is TRBD1 (5 bases). Looked up from germline, CDR1 is MNHNS and CDR2 is SASEGT. V lost 10 bases, J lost 7 bases, and 19 bases lay in between. The CDR3 loop spans 13 amino acids. CDR3 sequence (DNA): TGTGCCACGCCAGAGCAGCCGGGGGGTGAAGCTTTCTTT. This sequence encodes CATPEQPGGEAFF.